This T cell receptor (beta chain) was retrieved from a study of blood T cell repertoires in COVID-19. Study context: The samples span acute and convalescent COVID-19 from the United States, Italy and Spain.

This CDR3 contains 11 residues. The V gene lost 6 bases and the J gene lost 0 bases, with 4 bases spanning the gap. The germline CDR1 and CDR2 sequences are SQVTM and ANQGSEA. The table came from immunoSEQ multiplex PCR; TCRdb's copy has only in-frame clones and leaves some out. The table has approximately 38,000 clones, around 87% seen once; the top ten hold around 24%. The TCR was taken from a man aged 45-60 years with active or convalescent COVID-19. Sequenced sample: peripheral blood. The J gene is TRBJ2-3, the V gene TRBV29-1; D is unresolved. The CDR3, as DNA: TGCAGCGTCTCGAGCACAGATACGCAGTATTTT. As protein: CSVSSTDTQYF.